The entry below describes one T cell receptor beta chain. This entry is derived from a study of blood T cell repertoires in COVID-19. V lost 7 bases and J lost 7, with 11 bases in between. CDR1 is DFQATT and CDR2 is SNEGSKA in the germline V gene (reference sequence). The CDR3 contains 11 residues. Libraries were prepared by immunoSEQ multiplex PCR; TCRdb keeps only in-frame clonotypes and omits some of them. The table has under 450,000 clones, roughly 90% seen once. Sequences were obtained from peripheral blood. The chain recombines TRBV20-1 with TRBJ2-1; no reliable D call. This clonotype was obtained from a woman aged 40 to 50 with COVID-19, enrolled during active disease. DNA of the CDR3: TGCAGTGGAGAAAACCGAAATGAGCAGTTCTTC. Its protein product is CSGENRNEQFF.